The entry that follows covers one T cell receptor beta chain sequence. The target antigen is unknown. The authors incorporated unique molecular identifiers into the TCR beta cDNA libraries. The authors obtained some 500,000 cDNA molecules from approximately 1 to 10 million T cells. Via MiXCR, TCRdb re-called the PCR reads, giving one row per CDR3 protein. The sample includes about 540,000 distinct CDR3 sequences, roughly 34% of them seen just once. The data were taken from a study of post-analysis software for immune sequencing data. Whole-study results and caveats: Controls showed lower frequencies than patients for five TRBV segments, and TRBV5-6, TRBV5-1 and TRBV20-1 were among these. Analysis by F measure revealed that same-batch samples clustered strongly together.

V lost 0 bases, J lost 8 bases, and 11 bases stayed unmatched. This CDR3 has 17 residues. The germline CDR1 and CDR2 sequences are ENHRY and SYGVKD. This chain uses TRBV10-3 with TRBJ2-1, with 9 nucleotides matching TRBD1. The receptor comes from a girl under 18 with multiple sclerosis. Sequences were obtained from blood. CDR3: CAISESGLGQGGDEQFF. CDR3 sequence (DNA): TGTGCCATCAGTGAGTCTGGGTTGGGACAGGGCGGCGATGAGCAGTTCTTC.